Below, one T cell receptor beta chain is given with its context. Its antigen is undetermined. Other DNA sequences in the sample encode the same CDR3. The sample originates from a study of OX40 agonist ivuxolimab in advanced cancers. Study context: Treatment of patients was with ivuxolimab, an agonistic anti-OX40 (CD134) antibody. Among those enrolled, mean age was roughly 55 years (range roughly 23 to 90) and 82.7% were male. Participants could have had prior anti-PD-1, anti-PD-L1 or anti-CTLA-4 therapy, and approximately 37% had some.

Points from the study as a whole: Average numbers of expanded clones were greater in CD8+ T cells than in CD4+.

Profiling relied on immunoSEQ multiplex PCR, and the TCRdb table lists in-frame clones only, not all of them. The sample comprises 30,000 to 35,000 clones, 75% to 90% of which are singletons, and 30% to 40% rests with the top ten. The CDR3 is 13 residues long. With 5 bases removed from V and 1 base from J, the gap between germline ends came to 8 bases. The V gene's germline CDR1 is PRHDT and CDR2 FYEKMQ (reference sequence). The origin of this receptor is an adult with an advanced solid tumor such as melanoma, head and neck, liver or kidney cancer. The J gene is TRBJ1-1, the V gene TRBV13; D possibly corresponds to TRBD1 (5 bases). Specimen: CD4+ or CD8+ T cells sorted from blood, collected in a trial of the OX40 agonist ivuxolimab. CDR3 amino acids: CASSLTGNTEAFF. CDR3 bases: TGTGCCAGCAGCCTAACAGGGAACACTGAAGCTTTCTTT.